These T cell receptor beta chains were read from a single sample in a study of OX40 agonist ivuxolimab in advanced cancers. Produced via immunoSEQ multiplex PCR; TCRdb's table is partial and in-frame only. Among tens of thousands of clones listed, about 82% were seen once. The sample here was CD4+ or CD8+ T cells sorted from blood, taken in a trial of the OX40 agonist ivuxolimab. These TCRs come from an adult with an advanced solid tumor such as melanoma, head and neck, liver or kidney cancer. Both conserved end residues are part of each CDR3. D genes are given only for firm matches. Size values are once, few and many counts, or a class for expanded clones, and some rows have none.

d_gene	v_gene	j_gene	abundance	CDR3nt	CDR3aa
.	TRBV11-2	TRBJ2-5	.	TGTGCCAGCAGCTTAGCCCTTGGGGCTAGGGGCAGACAAGAGACCCAGTACTTC	CASSLALGARGRQETQYF
.	TRBV29-1	TRBJ1-1	.	TGCAGCGTTGATGTTGAGGGAGGTGAAGCTTTCTTT	CSVDVEGGEAFF
.	TRBV5-4	TRBJ2-7	.	TGTGCCAGCAGCAGGGGGCTAGCGGACCCCTACGAGCAGTACTTC	CASSRGLADPYEQYF
TRBD2	TRBV13	TRBJ2-3	.	TGTGCCAGCAGCTACCGGACTAGCGGGCGGCGCACAGATACGCAGTATTTT	CASSYRTSGRRTDTQYF
.	TRBV10-3	TRBJ2-7	.	TGTGCCGCACGGCAAGGGACTGTCGGCTACGAGCAGTACTTC	CAARQGTVGYEQYF
.	TRBV7-6	TRBJ2-3	once	TGTGCCAGCAGCTTAGTGGAAAATACGCAGTATTTT	CASSLVENTQYF
TRBD2	TRBV5-1	TRBJ2-3	.	TGCGCCAGCAGCTTAGGGACTAGCGGCCTCACAGATACGCAGTATTTT	CASSLGTSGLTDTQYF
.	TRBV28	TRBJ1-2	.	TGTGCCAGCAGGAGACGAAGACAGGACGGCTATGGCTACACCTTC	CASRRRRQDGYGYTF
.	TRBV5-1	TRBJ2-1	.	TGCGCCAGCAGTTCAGGTGGGACCTACAATGAGCAGTTCTTC	CASSSGGTYNEQFF
.	TRBV10-3	TRBJ1-4	.	TGTGCCATCAGTGGTGAGGGAGGAGGGACCCCGAGCAAGGTGTTTTTT	CAISGEGGGTPSKVFF
.	TRBV5-5	TRBJ1-1	.	TGTGCCAGCAGCTTGGAAGGCGGGGGTACTGAAGCTTTCTTT	CASSLEGGGTEAFF
.	TRBV5-5	TRBJ1-2	.	TGTGCCAGCAGCTTGACGACATCCTATGGCTACACCTTC	CASSLTTSYGYTF
.	TRBV18	TRBJ2-5	.	TGTGCCAGCTCACCACTTGGGGGTATGGAGACCCAGTACTTC	CASSPLGGMETQYF
.	TRBV30	TRBJ2-1	once	TGTGCCTGGAGGTGGGGTTCCTACAATGAGCAGTTCTTC	CAWRWGSYNEQFF
.	TRBV5-1	TRBJ1-3	.	TGCGCCAGCAGCTGGATCGGTGGGGAGGCTGGAAACACCATATATTTT	CASSWIGGEAGNTIYF
TRBD2	TRBV7-2	TRBJ2-7	.	TGTGCCAGCAGCTTTAGCGGGGGGGGAGCGTGGGAGCAGTACTTC	CASSFSGGGAWEQYF
.	TRBV11-3	TRBJ2-7	few	TGTGCCAGCAGCAGGGCCGACAAGGGGGCCTACGAGCAGTACTTC	CASSRADKGAYEQYF
.	TRBV29-1	TRBJ1-2	.	TGCAGCGTTGGGTTAGGGAACTATGGCTACACCTTC	CSVGLGNYGYTF
.	TRBV4-2	TRBJ2-4	once	TGTGCCAGCAGCCAAGCTGGGGCCAAAAACATTCAGTACTTC	CASSQAGAKNIQYF
.	TRBV18	TRBJ2-7	.	TGTGCCAGCTCAGACCAAAGGGCAGGGTCCGACGAGCAGTACTTC	CASSDQRAGSDEQYF
.	TRBV7-8	TRBJ1-4	.	TGTGCCAGCAGTGCCTACAGGGTGGGGTTTAATGAAAAACTGTTTTTT	CASSAYRVGFNEKLFF
TRBD1	TRBV5-5	TRBJ1-2	.	TGTGCCAGCAGTTCGATACAGGGGGCAAGGGGCTACACCTTC	CASSSIQGARGYTF
TRBD2	TRBV5-1	TRBJ2-2	.	TGCGCCAGCAGCGGCGGCGGGGGGAGCTCCACCGGGGAGCTGTTTTTT	CASSGGGGSSTGELFF
.	TRBV5-4	TRBJ2-3	few	TGTGCCAGCAGCCACGCAGGCTACATTGACACAGATACGCAGTATTTT	CASSHAGYIDTDTQYF
.	TRBV21-1	TRBJ2-5	few	TGTGCCAGCAGTATTAATTCGACGGTACCGGAGACCCAGTACTTC	CASSINSTVPETQYF
.	TRBV5-1	TRBJ2-5	.	TGCGCCAGCAGCTTGGTAGTATCCGGGGGGACCCAGTACTTC	CASSLVVSGGTQYF
.	TRBV6-5	TRBJ1-3	.	TGTGCCAGCACCTCTGGAGGCTCTGGAAACACCATATATTTT	CASTSGGSGNTIYF
.	TRBV19	TRBJ1-2	.	TGTGCCAGTGAAACGGCTCCGGGGGGTGGCTACACCTTC	CASETAPGGGYTF
TRBD1	TRBV6-5	TRBJ2-7	.	TGTGCCAGCAGAGAGCCCGGGACAGGGTACTACGAGCAGTACTTC	CASREPGTGYYEQYF
TRBD1	TRBV5-1	TRBJ1-2	.	TGCGCCAGCAGCGAGACAGGGACTAACTATGGCTACACCTTC	CASSETGTNYGYTF
.	TRBV19	TRBJ1-5	.	TGTGCCAGTAGTATAGCAGGGGCCAAACTCACGCCCCAGCATTTT	CASSIAGAKLTPQHF
TRBD1	TRBV4-1	TRBJ1-2	few	TGCGCCAGCAGCCAACGGACAGGGGATGGCTACACCTTC	CASSQRTGDGYTF
.	TRBV5-1	TRBJ2-7	.	TGCGCCAGCCGACGCCCGGGGGCTGGTTCCTACGAGCAGTACTTC	CASRRPGAGSYEQYF
.	TRBV7-2	TRBJ1-2	.	TGTGCCAGCAGCTTTTCCCCGGACAGCACTAACTATGGCTACACCTTC	CASSFSPDSTNYGYTF
TRBD1	TRBV10-3	TRBJ2-2	.	TGTGCCATCAGTGTGGACAGGACTTACACCGGGGAGCTGTTTTTT	CAISVDRTYTGELFF
.	TRBV6-5	TRBJ1-4	.	TGTGCCAGCAGCCGGGACAACTTTAATGAAAAACTGTTTTTT	CASSRDNFNEKLFF
.	TRBV19	TRBJ2-3	.	TGTGCCAGTAGTGTCGGAGTGGGGCCCACAGATACGCAGTATTTT	CASSVGVGPTDTQYF
TRBD2	TRBV6-4	TRBJ2-3	once	TGTGCCAGCAGTGATCAAGCGGGGGGGAGTTATGATACGCAGTATTTT	CASSDQAGGSYDTQYF
.	TRBV6-1	TRBJ1-6	.	TGTGCCAGCAGTTCCGGGACAAACTTTAATTCACCCCTCCACTTT	CASSSGTNFNSPLHF
.	TRBV5-8	TRBJ1-1	.	TGTGCCAGCAGCTTGGTCAGGGGTGCTGAAGCTTTCTTT	CASSLVRGAEAFF
.	TRBV7-8	TRBJ1-4	.	TGTGCCAGCAGCCAAGGCAGGAATGAAAAACTGTTTTTT	CASSQGRNEKLFF
TRBD1	TRBV30	TRBJ1-2	.	TGTGCCTGGAGGCCGACAGGGGGCCGGGGCTACACCTTC	CAWRPTGGRGYTF